One sample yielded the 11 T cell receptor beta chains listed below, sequenced in a study of T-cell reconstitution after alpha-beta-depleted transplantation in children. It was with unique molecular identifiers that the TCRbeta library was prepared. TCRdb re-called the PCR reads with MiXCR, one entry per CDR3 protein. The repertoire holds 450,000 to 600,000 distinct CDR3 sequences, with 13% as singletons. This specimen consisted of PBMCs, mostly from graft donor cells, obtained 360 days after TCRalphabeta/CD19-depleted stem cell transplant. These receptors were collected from a male patient aged 5 to 17 who had a stem cell transplant for acute myeloid leukemia, so the T cells may come from the graft donor.

This chain connects TRBV5-5 to TRBJ2-1, with 14 bases that match TRBD2. The germline CDR1 and CDR2 sequences are SGHKS and YYEKEE (reference sequence). This CDR3 has 15 amino acids. The V gene end was trimmed by 0 bases and the J gene end by 8 bases; junction bases not matched to a gene: 1. In nucleotides, the CDR3 is TGTGCCAGCAGCTTGGCGGGACTAGCGGGAGATGAGCAGTTCTTC. Amino acids: CASSLAGLAGDEQFF. Full variable domain (missing parts from reference TRBV5-5 and TRBJ2-1): DAGVTQSPTHLIKTRGQQVTLRCSPISGHKSVSWYQQVLGQGPQFIFQYYEKEERGRGNFPDRFSARQFPNYSSELNVNALLLGDSALYLCASSLAGLAGDEQFFGPGTRLTVL.

The chain carries TRBV28 and TRBJ1-2; D may be TRBD1 (5 bases). The CDR3 totals 16 residues. Germline lookup yields CDR1 MDHEN and CDR2 SYDVKM. The ends were cut back, 7 bases at V and 4 bases at J, with 22 bases in the middle. CDR3 in amino acids: CASNSGGGVRSYGYTF. The CDR3 DNA sequence: TGTGCCAGCAACTCCGGAGGAGGGGTCAGAAGCTATGGCTACACCTTC.

This clonotype was observed a handful of times. The chain recombines TRBV29-1 with TRBJ1-3, with D perhaps matching TRBD1 (6 bases). V lost 7 bases, J lost 8 bases, and 15 bases lay in between. CDR3 size: 12 residues. The germline V gene encodes CDR1 SQVTM and CDR2 ANQGSEA. The DNA for the CDR3 is TGCAGCGCACGGACAGAGCGAGACACCATATATTTT. Amino acids: CSARTERDTIYF.

This clonotype appeared a few times. This chain joins TRBV7-2 and TRBJ2-7; 7 nucleotides line up with TRBD1. The junction had 11 bases not matched to a gene; V was cut back by 2 bases and J by 1 base. Germline CDR1 is SGHTA and CDR2 is FQGNSA. The CDR3 length is 17 residues. The chain's CDR3 is CASSLKGQLLLSYEQYF. In DNA, the CDR3 is TGTGCCAGCAGCTTAAAGGGACAGCTGCTTTTATCCTACGAGCAGTACTTC.

This clonotype turned up a few times. The chain joins TRBV7-3 to TRBJ2-7; 8 nucleotides line up with TRBD2. The CDR3 sequence is 14 residues long. Germline CDR1 is SGHTA and CDR2 is FQGTGA. V lost 6 bases, J lost 2 bases, and 6 bases stayed unmatched. CDR3 sequence (DNA): TGTGCCAGCAGGGTTAGCGGGAAAGCCTACGAGCAGTACTTC. Amino acids: CASRVSGKAYEQYF.

This clonotype was picked up a small number of times. The CDR3 region is CASSYGRSTYNEQFF. The CDR3 coding sequence is TGTGCCAGCAGTTACGGGAGGTCGACCTACAATGAGCAGTTCTTC. The rearrangement uses TRBV6-2 or TRBV6-3 and TRBJ2-1; the D gene is possibly TRBD2 (6 bases). V was trimmed by 2 bases and J by 2 bases, leaving 10 bases between them. This CDR3 has 15 residues. CDR1 and CDR2 from the germline V gene are MNHEY and SVGEGT.

The rearrangement links TRBV18 to TRBJ2-1, with TRBD2 matching 14 bases. The J segment lost 9 bases and the V segment lost 6 bases, leaving 10 bases of the junction unmatched. The germline gives CDR1 KGHSH, CDR2 LQKENI. The CDR3 is 16 residues long. The CDR3 region has the DNA TGTGCCAGCTCTGTGTTTCCGGGACTAGCGGGAGTTGAGCAGTTCTTC. It is translated as CASSVFPGLAGVEQFF.

This clonotype has only one observation. The chain combines TRBV29-1 with TRBJ2-5, with D unclear. Germline assignment: CDR1 SQVTM and CDR2 ANQGSEA. The CDR3 contains 12 residues. Trimming removed 6 bases at V and 2 bases at J, with 10 bases between. CDR3 loop: CSVKPGQETQYF. The CDR3 bases are TGCAGCGTGAAGCCAGGACAAGAGACCCAGTACTTC.

This clonotype occurred many times. The gene calls are TRBV7-9 and TRBJ2-5; TRBD2 aligns across 10 bases. This CDR3 is built from 16 residues. Per germline, CDR1 SEHNR and CDR2 FQNEAQ (reference sequence). The V and J ends lost 5 bases and 3 bases, in that order; junction bases with no gene match: 9. The CDR3 loop reads CASSPPGLAVEETQYF. In DNA, the CDR3 is TGTGCCAGCAGCCCCCCTGGACTAGCGGTTGAAGAGACCCAGTACTTC.

The rearrangement links TRBV18 to TRBJ2-3, with TRBD2 identical over 10 bases. CDR3 length: 17 residues. V shed 3 bases and J 5 bases; nucleotides not matched to a gene: 11. The germline V gene has CDR1 KGHSH and CDR2 LQKENI. The CDR3 region is CASSPSSLAGEGDTQYF. DNA for the CDR3: TGTGCCAGCTCACCCTCCTCTCTAGCGGGAGAAGGAGATACGCAGTATTTT.

This clonotype was counted at least ten times. This CDR3 is CASSQDRSGGRWVGDTQYF. The CDR3 coding sequence is TGTGCCAGCAGCCAAGATCGTTCGGGGGGCCGTTGGGTCGGAGATACGCAGTATTTT. The rearrangement uses TRBV14 and TRBJ2-3; tentative D call: TRBD2 (7 bases). The CDR3 is made up of 19 amino acids. The germline gives CDR1 SGHDN, CDR2 FVKESK. The V end was cut by 0 bases, the J end by 5 bases, with 24 bases between.